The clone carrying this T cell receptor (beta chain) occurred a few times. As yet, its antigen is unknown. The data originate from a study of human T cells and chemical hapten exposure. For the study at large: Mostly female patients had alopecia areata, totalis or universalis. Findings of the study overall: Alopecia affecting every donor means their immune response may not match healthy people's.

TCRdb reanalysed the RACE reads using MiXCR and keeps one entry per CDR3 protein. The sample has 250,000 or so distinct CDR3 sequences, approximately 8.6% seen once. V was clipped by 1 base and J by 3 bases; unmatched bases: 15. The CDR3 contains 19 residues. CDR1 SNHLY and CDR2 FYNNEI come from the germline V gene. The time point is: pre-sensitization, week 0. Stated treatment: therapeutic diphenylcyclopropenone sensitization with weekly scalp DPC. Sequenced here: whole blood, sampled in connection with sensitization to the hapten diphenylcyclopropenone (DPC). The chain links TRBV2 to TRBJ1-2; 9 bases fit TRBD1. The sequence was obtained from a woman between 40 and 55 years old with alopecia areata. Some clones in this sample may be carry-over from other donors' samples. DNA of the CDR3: TGTGCCAGCAGTGAAGAAGGAAGTAGGACAGGGGCCACATACTATGGCTACACCTTC. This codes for CASSEEGSRTGATYYGYTF.